A selection of T cell receptor beta chains follows, all from one sample in a study of blood T cell repertoires in COVID-19. The assay was immunoSEQ multiplex PCR, and TCRdb's table has in-frame clones only and misses some. The sample contains 200,000 or so clones, about 85% of which appear only once. The sequenced sample consisted of PBMCs or T cells enriched from blood (not recorded which). Source of these receptors: a woman younger than 45 who had recovered from COVID-19. CDR3s include the opening cysteine and the closing phenylalanine or tryptophan. A D gene is named only where the DNA matches it firmly. Some rows have no size entry. The others give once, few or many, or a class for an expanded clone.

CDR3aa	CDR3nt	abundance	v_gene	j_gene	d_gene
CASSQSRGPNQPQHF	TGTGCCAGCAGCCAATCCAGGGGCCCCAATCAGCCCCAGCATTTT	.	TRBV3-1/TRBV3-2	TRBJ1-5	.
CASSQDRVVKAFF	TGCGCCAGCAGCCAAGACAGGGTGGTTAAAGCTTTCTTT	.	TRBV4-3	TRBJ1-1	.
CASREGGMNEQFF	TGTGCCAGCAGGGAAGGAGGAATGAATGAGCAGTTCTTC	.	TRBV6-1	TRBJ2-1	.
CASSLVTASKDTQYF	TGCGCCAGCAGCTTGGTGACGGCTAGTAAAGATACGCAGTATTTT	.	TRBV5-1	TRBJ2-3	.
CASGRLAGATGELFF	TGTGCCAGTGGCCGACTAGCGGGAGCCACCGGGGAGCTGTTTTTT	few	TRBV19	TRBJ2-2	TRBD2
CASSIGGQANYGYTF	TGTGCCAGTAGTATTGGTGGACAGGCAAACTATGGCTACACCTTC	.	TRBV19	TRBJ1-2	TRBD1
CASSPGQGGHNEQFF	TGCGCCAGCAGCCCCGGACAGGGGGGCCACAATGAGCAGTTCTTC	once	TRBV5-1	TRBJ2-1	TRBD1
CASSLFQGPEAFF	TGTGCCAGCAGCTTATTCCAGGGCCCCGAAGCTTTCTTT	.	TRBV7-9	TRBJ1-1	.
CASSGTSGQYNEQFF	TGTGCCAGCAGCGGGACTAGCGGCCAATACAATGAGCAGTTCTTC	.	TRBV9	TRBJ2-1	TRBD2
CASSVAPAGAGETQYF	TGTGCCAGCAGCGTAGCCCCAGCGGGGGCGGGAGAGACCCAGTACTTC	.	TRBV9	TRBJ2-5	TRBD2
CASSPGGRGFYEQYF	TGTGCCAGCAGCCCGGGTGGGAGGGGGTTCTACGAGCAGTACTTC	once	TRBV25-1	TRBJ2-7	.
CASSPDRYYNEQFF	TGCGCCAGCAGCCCGGACAGATATTACAATGAGCAGTTCTTC	.	TRBV5-1	TRBJ2-1	.
CASSQTSGLSTDTQYF	TGCGCCAGCAGCCAGACTAGCGGGCTTAGCACAGATACGCAGTATTTT	.	TRBV5-1	TRBJ2-3	TRBD2
CASIRQSTNEKLFF	TGTGCCAGCATTAGACAGTCAACTAATGAAAAACTGTTTTTT	.	TRBV2	TRBJ1-4	.
CASSGQVANQPQHF	TGTGCCAGCAGCGGACAGGTTGCCAATCAGCCCCAGCATTTT	.	TRBV21-1	TRBJ1-5	.
CSASPRATSYEQYF	TGCAGTGCTAGTCCGCGGGCTACCTCCTACGAGCAGTACTTC	.	TRBV20-1	TRBJ2-7	.
CASLQGVSYEQYF	TGTGCCAGCCTACAGGGCGTCTCCTACGAGCAGTACTTC	.	TRBV21-1	TRBJ2-7	.
CASSRDSTYEQYF	TGTGCCAGCAGCCGAGACAGTACCTACGAGCAGTACTTC	.	TRBV5-4	TRBJ2-7	.
CSVELGTSGLETQYF	TGCAGCGTTGAATTGGGCACTAGCGGACTAGAGACCCAGTACTTC	.	TRBV29-1	TRBJ2-5	TRBD2
CASSPRELRDTQYF	TGTGCCAGCAGCCCCCGAGAGCTCCGGGATACGCAGTATTTT	.	TRBV7-9	TRBJ2-3	.
CASNLAGGNEQFF	TGCGCCAGCAATCTAGCGGGGGGGAATGAGCAGTTCTTC	.	TRBV5-1	TRBJ2-1	TRBD2
CASSLGGIGQPQHF	TGTGCCAGCAGCTTAGGAGGGATTGGTCAGCCCCAGCATTTT	.	TRBV7-2	TRBJ1-5	.
CASSQTGPWGNQPQHF	TGCGCCAGCAGCCAAACAGGGCCATGGGGCAATCAGCCCCAGCATTTT	.	TRBV4-3	TRBJ1-5	.
CASSDRGNSQVTQYF	TGTGCCAGCAGCGATCGCGGGAATAGTCAGGTTACGCAGTATTTT	once	TRBV7-6	TRBJ2-3	.
CASSPSRTAVGNTIYF	TGTGCCAGCAGCCCCTCTCGGACAGCCGTTGGAAACACCATATATTTT	once	TRBV27	TRBJ1-3	.
CASSFSGGASTDTQYF	TGCGCCAGCAGCTTTAGCGGGGGGGCTAGCACAGATACGCAGTATTTT	.	TRBV5-1	TRBJ2-3	TRBD2
CASSPNGKNTIYF	TGTGCCAGCTCACCCAACGGGAAAAACACCATATATTTT	.	TRBV18	TRBJ1-3	.
CSAENLSNTEAFF	TGCAGCGCCGAGAACCTATCGAACACTGAAGCTTTCTTT	.	TRBV29-1	TRBJ1-1	.